This passage covers 28 T cell receptor beta chains from one sample sequenced in a study of post-analysis software for immune sequencing data. The study, taken as a whole, reports: Relative to controls, patients had about five TRBV segments at higher frequency, with TRBV5-6, TRBV5-1 and TRBV20-1 among these.

These receptors' targets are unknown. cDNA libraries of TCR beta carried unique molecular identifiers. TCRdb re-derived calls from the PCR reads in MiXCR, one entry per CDR3 protein. The table has under 200,000 distinct CDR3 sequences, over 25% seen once. What was sequenced was blood. The receptor set was obtained from a girl aged 2 to 17 with multiple sclerosis.

The rearrangement links TRBV5-1 to TRBJ1-4, with D maybe TRBD1 (6 bases). V was cut by 0 bases and J by 5 bases, with 14 bases left in between. The CDR3 covers 16 residues. Per germline, CDR1 SGHRS and CDR2 YFSETQ. The DNA of the CDR3 is TGCGCCAGCAGCTTGGCCGGAGGACAGCTAAATGAAAAACTGTTTTTT. Protein: CASSLAGGQLNEKLFF.

There are a few counts of this clonotype. The J gene is TRBJ2-3, the V gene TRBV29-1; TRBD2 matches 12 bases. Germline CDR1 reads SQVTM; CDR2 reads ANQGSEA. V was clipped by 4 bases and J by 0 bases; unmatched bases: 8. This CDR3 region has 17 residues. The CDR3 reads CSVVASGREDSTDTQYF. The CDR3 DNA reads as TGCAGCGTTGTGGCTAGCGGGAGGGAGGATAGCACAGATACGCAGTATTTT.

This clonotype was seen many times. The chain carries TRBV5-1 and TRBJ2-3; D could derive from TRBD1 or TRBD2 (6 bases each). The V end lost 5 bases, the J end lost 1 base, and 14 bases lay between the germline ends. Germline-derived CDR1 and CDR2 are SGHRS and YFSETQ. The CDR3 length is 15 residues. CDR3 in amino acids: CASRLTGGGTDTQYF. The CDR3 DNA follows: TGCGCCAGCAGATTGACAGGCGGGGGCACAGATACGCAGTATTTT.

This clonotype was seen repeatedly, ten times or more. The V gene is TRBV4-2, the J gene TRBJ1-2, with 11 bases matching TRBD1. Germline trimming cut 3 bases from V and 4 bases from J; bases unmatched to any gene: 10. The CDR3 sequence is 17 residues long. Germline CDR1 is LGHNA and CDR2 is YNFKEQ. This chain's CDR3 is CASSHREAGTGGYGYTF. CDR3 nucleotides: TGTGCCAGCAGCCACCGAGAAGCCGGGACAGGGGGCTATGGCTACACCTTC.

Ten or more counts support this clonotype. DNA of the CDR3: TGCAGTGCAAAACGGACTAGCGGGAGTGAAGAGCAGTACTTC. This gives the protein CSAKRTSGSEEQYF. This chain joins TRBV20-1 and TRBJ2-5; TRBD2 matches 13 bases. The CDR3 has 14 residues. Trimming at V came to 6 bases and at J to 11 bases, leaving 12 bases not matched to a gene. Germline CDR1 is DFQATT and CDR2 is SNEGSKA (reference sequence).

This clonotype has only a few counts. The V gene is TRBV4-1, the J gene TRBJ1-6; D is uncertain. V lost 4 bases and J lost 0, with 10 bases in between. The CDR3 totals 16 residues. The V gene's germline CDR1 is MGHRA and CDR2 YSYEKL. CDR3 amino acids: CASSPSYSSYNSPLHF. CDR3 DNA sequence: TGCGCCAGCAGCCCATCCTATAGCTCCTATAATTCACCCCTCCACTTT.

This clonotype has only a few counts. The DNA of the CDR3 is TGTGCCAGCTATGACAGGGGCAATGAGCAGTACTTC. It encodes CASYDRGNEQYF. The genes are TRBV5-6 and TRBJ2-7; 8 positions match TRBD1. The CDR3 has 12 residues. Germline trimming cut 7 bases from V and 7 bases from J; bases unmatched to any gene: 7. Looked up from germline, CDR1 is SGHDT and CDR2 is YYEEEE.

This chain links TRBV5-1 with TRBJ2-1; no definite D call. The CDR3 is made up of 20 amino acids. CDR1 is SGHRS and CDR2 is YFSETQ in the germline V gene. The V and J ends lost 3 bases and 3 bases respectively, with 28 bases between them. The CDR3 loop is CASSSDRERVPFTNYNEQFF. Here the CDR3 DNA reads TGCGCCAGCAGCTCGGATCGAGAACGGGTACCATTCACGAACTACAATGAGCAGTTCTTC. Variable domain in full (rest from reference TRBV5-1 and TRBJ2-1): KAGVTQTPRYLIKTRGQQVTLSCSPISGHRSVSWYQQTPGQGLQFLFEYFSETQRNKGNFPGRFSGRQFSNSRSEMNVSTLELGDSALYLCASSSDRERVPFTNYNEQFFGPGTRLTVL.

V usage is TRBV12-3 or TRBV12-4 and J usage is TRBJ2-7; D not certain. The CDR3 is made up of 12 amino acids. Trimming removed 7 bases at V and 7 bases at J, with 14 bases between. The DNA of the CDR3 is TGTGCCAGCACCGAACTTAGTAAGGAGCAGTACTTC. Its protein is CASTELSKEQYF.

This clonotype showed up many times. V usage is TRBV7-8 and J usage is TRBJ2-3; 8 bases match TRBD2. The CDR3 has 15 residues. In germline, CDR1 is SGHVS, CDR2 FQNEAQ. Unmatched junction bases numbered 8, after V lost 5 bases and J lost 4 bases. The CDR3 reads CASSPSGGVADTQYF. CDR3 nucleotide sequence: TGTGCCAGCAGCCCGAGCGGGGGAGTCGCAGATACGCAGTATTTT. Combining the CDR3 with reference TRBV7-8 and TRBJ2-3 gives the whole variable domain GAGVSQSPRYKVAKRGQDVALRCDPISGHVSLFWYQQALGQGPEFLTYFQNEAQLDKSGLPSDRFFAERPEGSVSTLKIQRTQQEDSAVYLCASSPSGGVADTQYFGPGTRLTVL.

This clonotype came up many times. This chain links TRBV27 with TRBJ2-1; no definite D call. The CDR3 extends over 17 amino acids. Trimming took off 7 bases at V and 0 bases at J, with 19 bases between the two ends. Germline V CDR1 and CDR2: MNHEY, SMNVEV (reference sequence). The CDR3, as DNA: TGTGCCAGCAACTCCAAAATGGGTACGGGCTCCTACAATGAGCAGTTCTTC. It yields the protein CASNSKMGTGSYNEQFF.

This clonotype was counted at least ten times. The CDR3 DNA sequence: TGTGCCAGCAGACTCGGGACAGGTGGCTACACCTTC. Its protein product is CASRLGTGGYTF. J is TRBJ1-2 and V is TRBV7-8; TRBD1 matches 8 bases. CDR3 size: 12 residues. Unmatched junction bases numbered 4, after V lost 6 bases and J lost 7 bases. In germline, CDR1 is SGHVS, CDR2 FQNEAQ.

This clonotype showed up many times. The chain couples TRBV6-6 to TRBJ1-2, with 11 bases that match TRBD1. CDR1 and CDR2 from the germline V gene are MNHNY and SVGAGI (reference sequence). CDR3 size: 15 residues. The V segment lost 7 bases and the J segment 4 bases; nucleotides outside the gene matches: 8. CDR3 residues: CASKLDRGRSYGYTF. The CDR3, as DNA: TGTGCCAGCAAACTGGACAGGGGGCGCAGCTATGGCTACACCTTC.

A word on this clonotype: This may stem from a read error, because a much larger clone lies one nucleotide away. The rearrangement links TRBV6-5 to TRBJ2-1; 7 nucleotides match TRBD1. Germline lookup yields CDR1 MNHEY and CDR2 SVGAGI. V trimming: 0 bases; J trimming: 6 bases; junction bases outside the gene matches: 11. This CDR3 is 17 amino acids long. This CDR3 reads CASSYSIWDSRCNEQFF. The CDR3 DNA reads TGTGCCAGCAGTTACTCCATATGGGACAGCCGATGCAATGAGCAGTTCTTC.

Only a few counts were recorded for this clonotype. The CDR3 nucleotides are TGCAGCGCCGCGGCCCCCTCTAATCGAAAACTGTTTTTT. Encoded protein: CSAAAPSNRKLFF. The V and J genes are TRBV29-1 and TRBJ1-4; D is ambiguous. Trimming pared 7 bases from V and 10 bases from J, leaving 19 bases between. The CDR3 totals 13 residues. Germline CDR1 SQVTM, CDR2 ANQGSEA.

This clonotype was observed a handful of times. This may be a read error: a much more frequent sequence differs by one nucleotide. The V call is TRBV29-1, the J call TRBJ1-2; 11 nucleotides agree with TRBD1. The CDR3 contains 14 residues. V trimming: 5 bases; J trimming: 5 bases; junction bases outside the gene matches: 7. Germline V gene lookup returns CDR1 SQVTM and CDR2 ANQGSEA. The chain's CDR3 is CSVQTGTGGYGYTF. In nucleotides, the CDR3 is TGCAGCGTTCAAACCGGGACAGGGGGGTATGGCTACACCTTC.

V gene TRBV12-3 or TRBV12-4 combines with J gene TRBJ1-4, with D possibly TRBD1 on 6 matching bases. The CDR3 has 15 amino acids. V dropped 5 bases and J dropped 7 bases, with 17 bases sitting between them. The CDR3 DNA follows: TGTGCCAGCAGTCCCGGACAGCTAAGGGGTGAAAAACTGTTTTTT. Its protein product is CASSPGQLRGEKLFF.

This clonotype occurred a few times. This chain joins TRBV11-2 and TRBJ1-1, with D unresolved. Germline V gene data show CDR1 as SGHAT and CDR2 as FQNNGV. The length of the CDR3 is 14 residues. V lost 1 base, J lost 5 bases, and 11 bases lay in between. DNA of the CDR3: TGTGCCAGCAGCTTAGTGTTCACGGGTACTGAAGCTTTCTTT. Amino acid sequence: CASSLVFTGTEAFF.

The sample holds many counts of this clonotype. The genes are TRBV12-3 or TRBV12-4 and TRBJ1-1, with unresolved D. The CDR3 is made up of 14 amino acids. V gave up 5 bases and J gave up 1 base, with 11 bases separating them. CDR3 sequence reads: CASSPRHQNTEAFF. CDR3 nucleotides: TGTGCCAGCAGTCCGAGGCACCAGAACACTGAAGCTTTCTTT.

Points on this clonotype: An end of the junction differs from the germline gene, which may be a read error. The chain couples TRBV24-1 to TRBJ1-5, with D tentatively TRBD1 (5 bases). The CDR3 covers 15 residues. Germline V CDR1 and CDR2: KGHDR, SFDVKD. The CDR3 DNA is TGTGCCACCAGTGATCCGGGGGACGGGAATCAGTCCCAGCATTTT. Protein sequence: CATSDPGDGNQSQHF.

This clonotype was counted only a few times. The genes are TRBV30 and TRBJ2-5, with TRBD1 identical over 9 bases. Germline CDR1 and CDR2: GTSNPN and SVGIG (reference sequence). This CDR3 has 15 residues. The V gene end was trimmed by 3 bases and the J gene end by 2 bases; junction bases not matched to a gene: 7. The CDR3 DNA follows: TGTGCCTGGAGCCTAGGGACAGGGTATCAAGAGACCCAGTACTTC. Translating gives CAWSLGTGYQETQYF.

This clonotype has just a few counts. This CDR3 reads CASSEVSSTDTQYF. Written as DNA, the CDR3 is TGTGCCAGCAGTGAAGTCAGCAGCACAGATACGCAGTATTTT. V gene TRBV2 combines with J gene TRBJ2-3; no firm D call. CDR1 and CDR2 from the germline V gene are SNHLY and FYNNEI. V lost 1 base and J lost 0, with 5 bases in between. The length of the CDR3 is 14 residues.

On this clonotype: A much larger clone is a single base away; this may be a read error. This chain connects TRBV7-9 to TRBJ2-1, with a tentative D call TRBD2 (6 bases). The CDR3 length is 14 residues. Germline CDR1 reads SEHNR; CDR2 reads FQNEAQ (reference sequence). V was cut by 6 bases and J by 10 bases, with 19 bases left in between. The CDR3: CASRKAEGRWEQFF. Here the CDR3 DNA reads TGTGCCAGCAGAAAAGCGGAGGGGCGGTGGGAGCAGTTCTTC.

The V gene is TRBV5-6, the J gene TRBJ1-1; TRBD1 matches 8 bases. Germline assignment: CDR1 SGHDT and CDR2 YYEEEE. This CDR3 has 13 amino acids. J gave up 8 bases and V 4 bases, and 7 bases lay outside the gene matches. CDR3 in DNA: TGTGCCAGCAGCGCGCCGGACAGGGCAGAAGCTTTCTTT. Encoded protein: CASSAPDRAEAFF.

The sample holds many counts of this clonotype. The rearrangement links TRBV4-1 to TRBJ2-5; TRBD2 is a possible D gene (5 bases). The germline V and J ends were trimmed by 1 base and 5 bases, with 8 bases remaining between them. Germline values: CDR1 MGHRA, CDR2 YSYEKL. The CDR3 consists of 13 residues. CDR3 residues: CASSQVQRETQYF. CDR3 sequence (DNA): TGCGCCAGCAGCCAAGTACAGCGGGAGACCCAGTACTTC.

This chain links TRBV28 with TRBJ1-1; D call uncertain. The CDR3 has 15 residues. The germline gives CDR1 MDHEN, CDR2 SYDVKM. V lost 7 bases to trimming and J lost 0 bases, with 15 bases between them. DNA for the CDR3: TGTGCCAGCACGAGCTCTCCCTTAATGAACACTGAAGCTTTCTTT. Amino acids: CASTSSPLMNTEAFF.

The J gene is TRBJ1-1, the V gene TRBV12-3 or TRBV12-4, with unresolved D. The V gene lost 8 bases and the J gene lost 5 bases, with 21 bases spanning the gap. The CDR3 is 15 residues long. CDR3 residues: CASGFLLSSQTEAFF. CDR3 coding DNA: TGTGCCAGCGGATTCTTATTAAGCAGTCAGACTGAAGCTTTCTTT.

The rearrangement joins TRBV6-1 to TRBJ1-4; D perhaps matches TRBD1 (6 bases). V dropped 2 bases and J dropped 11 bases, with 27 bases sitting between them. The V gene's germline CDR1 is MNHNS and CDR2 SASEGT. The CDR3 covers 18 residues. Here the CDR3 reads CASSEIENQEGKRGKLFF. CDR3 in DNA: TGTGCCAGCAGTGAAATAGAGAATCAGGAGGGAAAGAGGGGGAAACTGTTTTTT.